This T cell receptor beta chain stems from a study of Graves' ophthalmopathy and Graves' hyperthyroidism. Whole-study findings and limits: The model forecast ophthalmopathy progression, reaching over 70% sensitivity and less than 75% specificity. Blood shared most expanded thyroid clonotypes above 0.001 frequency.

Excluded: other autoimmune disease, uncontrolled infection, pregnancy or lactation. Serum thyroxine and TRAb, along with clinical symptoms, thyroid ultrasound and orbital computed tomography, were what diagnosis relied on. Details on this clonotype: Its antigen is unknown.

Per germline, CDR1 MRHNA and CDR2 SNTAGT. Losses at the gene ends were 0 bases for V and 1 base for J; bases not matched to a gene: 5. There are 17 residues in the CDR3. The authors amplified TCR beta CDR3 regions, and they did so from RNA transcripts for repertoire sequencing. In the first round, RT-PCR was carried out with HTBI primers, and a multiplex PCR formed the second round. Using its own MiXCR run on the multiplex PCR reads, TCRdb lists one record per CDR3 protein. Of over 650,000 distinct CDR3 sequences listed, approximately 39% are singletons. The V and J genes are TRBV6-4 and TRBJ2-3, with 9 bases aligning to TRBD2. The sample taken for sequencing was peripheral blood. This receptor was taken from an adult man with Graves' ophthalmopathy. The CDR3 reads CASSDSSSGTGTDTQYF. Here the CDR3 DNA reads TGTGCCAGCAGTGACTCGTCTAGCGGGACGGGCACAGATACGCAGTATTTT.